This entry is about one T cell receptor beta chain. Antigen specificity is unknown. These data are taken from a study of cytomegalovirus exposure and HLA in healthy donors. The PCR used 60 Vbeta and 13 Jbeta primers. Sequencing was performed with immunoSEQ multiplex PCR; in TCRdb, only in-frame clones are kept and a portion is missing. The table has about 98,000 clones, over 65% seen once; the top ten hold approximately 2.8%. V trimming: 4 bases; J trimming: 7 bases; junction bases outside the gene matches: 12. The CDR3 runs 15 residues. Per germline, CDR1 KGHSH and CDR2 LQKENI. Broader study findings: Donors were assumed by presence/absence analyses to have roughly uniform sequencing depth. In an earlier analysis, about 90% or about 30%: the productive usage of most TCR beta V segments. It was likely that a cluster of highly shared sequence variants was a sequencing artifact. Clonal expansion, a later analysis showed, was greater in HLA-associated TCR beta chains than in equally common others.

The sequencing sample was made of PBMCs. The rearrangement links TRBV18 to TRBJ1-2; TRBD1 agrees at 7 bases. This clonotype was sampled from a man aged 40-49 years in good health and CMV-seronegative. CDR3 coding DNA: TGTGCCAGCTCACTGACTGACAGGGCAGTAGGTGGCTACACCTTC. Its translation is CASSLTDRAVGGYTF.